These 20 T cell receptor beta chains were sequenced from one sample in a study of neoadjuvant nivolumab and ipilimumab in lung cancer. The repertoire was sequenced with immunoSEQ multiplex PCR; TCRdb's copy has only in-frame clones and lacks some. The sample records tens of thousands of clones, 90% being singletons. The source material was peripheral blood, sampled after neoadjuvant nivolumab, alone or with ipilimumab, at or shortly before surgery. These TCRs come from an adult with non-small cell lung cancer.

As DNA, the CDR3 is TGCGCCAGCAGCAGGGACGGTAATCAGCCCCAGCATTTT. Its translation is CASSRDGNQPQHF. The rearrangement joins TRBV5-1 to TRBJ1-5; D perhaps matches TRBD1 (5 bases). Per germline, CDR1 SGHRS and CDR2 YFSETQ. The V gene lost 4 bases and the J gene lost 4 bases, with 9 bases spanning the gap. This CDR3 has 13 amino acids.

The chain uses TRBV6-6 and TRBJ1-1, with no clear D. This CDR3 contains 16 residues. Trimming pared 6 bases from V and 2 bases from J, leaving 19 bases between. Germline loops: CDR1 MNHNY, CDR2 SVGAGI (reference sequence). The CDR3 reads CASSDWGSRINTEAFF. The CDR3 coding sequence is TGTGCCAGCAGCGACTGGGGTTCCCGGATAAACACTGAAGCTTTCTTT.

The chain has TRBV29-1 and TRBJ1-2; D is uncertain. V was trimmed by 2 bases and J by 8 bases, leaving 12 bases between them. Germline V CDR1 and CDR2: SQVTM, ANQGSEA. The CDR3 consists of 12 residues. The CDR3 nucleotides are TGCAGCGTTGAATCCGGCAGTCAGGGCTACACCTTC. It translates to CSVESGSQGYTF.

V is TRBV7-2 and J is TRBJ1-1, with a possible D match to TRBD1 (5 bases). This CDR3 has 13 residues. V shed 5 bases and J shed 1 base, with 8 bases lying between them. Germline V gene lookup returns CDR1 SGHTA and CDR2 FQGNSA. Here the CDR3 reads CASSTQGNTEAFF. Written as DNA, the CDR3 is TGTGCCAGCAGCACTCAGGGGAACACTGAAGCTTTCTTT.

This clone showed up just once. This CDR3 is CASSSGSLYGYTF. CDR3 sequence (DNA): TGTGCCAGCAGCTCCGGGAGCCTCTATGGCTACACCTTC. The chain is built from TRBV5-4 and TRBJ1-2; D ambiguous. The V gene lost 3 bases and the J gene lost 4 bases, with 10 bases spanning the gap. Germline CDR1 is SGHNT and CDR2 is YYREEE (reference sequence). CDR3 length equals 13 residues.

CDR3 amino acids: CASSQGVPHYTEAFF. The CDR3 DNA follows: TGTGCCAGTAGTCAGGGGGTCCCACACTACACTGAAGCTTTCTTT. The chain is built from TRBV19 and TRBJ1-1; 7 nucleotides align to TRBD1. The germline gives CDR1 LNHDA, CDR2 SQIVND (reference sequence). Unmatched junction bases numbered 9, after V lost 5 bases and J lost 3 bases. CDR3 size: 15 residues.

The CDR3 loop reads CASSEGELFF. CDR3 nucleotides: TGTGCCAGCAGTGAGGGGGAGCTGTTTTTT. V and J are TRBV6-1 and TRBJ2-2; D gene uncertain. Deletions cut 3 bases from V and 8 bases from J, with 1 base between. The CDR3 has 10 amino acids. CDR1 MNHNS and CDR2 SASEGT come from the germline V gene.

The chain has TRBV7-7 and TRBJ2-3, with D uncertain. V lost 5 bases and J lost 5, with 11 bases in between. This CDR3 region has 13 residues. Germline CDR1 is SSHAT and CDR2 is FNYEAQ (reference sequence). CDR3: CASSQNRGDTQYF. The CDR3 DNA follows: TGTGCCAGCAGCCAAAATCGCGGAGATACGCAGTATTTT. The complete variable domain, with remaining parts taken from reference TRBV7-7 and TRBJ2-3, reads GAGVSQSPRYKVTKRGQDVTLRCDPISSHATLYWYQQALGQGPEFLTYFNYEAQPDKSGLPSDRFSAERPEGSISTLTIQRTEQRDSAMYRCASSQNRGDTQYFGPGTRLTVL.

The chain recombines TRBV6-6 with TRBJ1-6; 9 nucleotides agree with TRBD1. The CDR3 is made up of 15 amino acids. Trimming at V came to 5 bases and at J to 7 bases, leaving 6 bases not matched to a gene. Germline assignment: CDR1 MNHNY and CDR2 SVGAGI (reference sequence). CDR3 nucleotide sequence: TGTGCCAGCAGTAATGGACAGGGGCGAAATTCACCCCTCCACTTT. Translating gives CASSNGQGRNSPLHF.

The J gene is TRBJ2-1, the V gene TRBV29-1; 10 bases are shared with TRBD1. The CDR3 length is 15 residues. J gave up 0 bases and V 5 bases, and 4 bases lay outside the gene matches. The germline V gene encodes CDR1 SQVTM and CDR2 ANQGSEA. CDR3 in amino acids: CSVPGQGSSYNEQFF. As DNA, the CDR3 is TGCAGCGTTCCGGGACAGGGGAGCTCCTACAATGAGCAGTTCTTC.

The chain uses TRBV10-3 and TRBJ1-5; D may be TRBD1 (5 bases). CDR3 length equals 15 residues. Germline lookup yields CDR1 ENHRY and CDR2 SYGVKD. Trimming left V 10 bases short and J 1 base short, with 17 bases between. The CDR3 region has the DNA TGTGCCACTGCCCCCCAGGGATCGAGCAATCAGCCCCAGCATTTT. Translation gives CATAPQGSSNQPQHF.

V gene TRBV6-1 combines with J gene TRBJ2-5; D is perhaps TRBD1 (5 bases). There are 15 residues in the CDR3. Trimming removed 1 base from V and 5 bases from J, with 14 bases in between. Germline lookup yields CDR1 MNHNS and CDR2 SASEGT. The CDR3 loop reads CASSEGSGIMETQYF. Here the CDR3 DNA reads TGTGCCAGCAGTGAAGGCTCAGGGATTATGGAGACCCAGTACTTC.

The chain combines TRBV5-1 with TRBJ2-6, with D perhaps TRBD1 (6 bases). Per germline, CDR1 SGHRS and CDR2 YFSETQ. V lost 3 bases, J lost 0 bases, and 10 bases lay in between. This CDR3 is 16 amino acids long. The DNA for the CDR3 is TGCGCCAGCAGCTCCGGGACAATCTCTGGGGCCAACGTCCTGACTTTC. It is translated as CASSSGTISGANVLTF.

The chain couples TRBV5-6 to TRBJ1-2, with D unresolved. The CDR3 covers 15 residues. Germline assignment: CDR1 SGHDT and CDR2 YYEEEE. V was pared by 4 bases and J by 4 bases, with 17 bases between. The CDR3 DNA reads as TGTGCCAGCAGCCTTCGGGGAGCATCAACCTATGGCTACACCTTC. This gives the protein CASSLRGASTYGYTF.

V usage is TRBV5-5 and J usage is TRBJ2-3; no clear D. Trimming left V 1 base short and J 4 bases short, with 16 bases between. CDR3 length: 16 residues. From germline, CDR1 is SGHKS and CDR2 YYEKEE (reference sequence). The CDR3 spells CASSLSFNSFADTQYF. CDR3 bases: TGTGCCAGCAGCTTGTCCTTCAATTCCTTTGCAGATACGCAGTATTTT.

CDR3 coding DNA: TGTGCCAGTAGTACCGGGACATCCAACACTGAAGCTTTCTTT. Its translation is CASSTGTSNTEAFF. The rearrangement joins TRBV19 to TRBJ1-1; D may be TRBD1 (6 bases). The CDR3 is 14 residues long. CDR1 and CDR2 (germline): LNHDA, SQIVND (reference sequence). V lost 4 bases, J lost 2 bases, and 11 bases lay in between.

CDR3: CASSEQGSYEQYF. Here the CDR3 DNA reads TGTGCCAGCAGTGAGCAGGGCTCCTACGAGCAGTACTTC. The chain has TRBV6-1 and TRBJ2-7, with D maybe TRBD1 (5 bases). The CDR3 has 13 residues. V was shortened by 3 bases and J by 0 bases, with 6 bases between the two germline ends. Germline CDR1 is MNHNS and CDR2 is SASEGT.

V usage is TRBV11-2 and J usage is TRBJ2-7, with 12 bases identical to TRBD1. Germline V gene sequence: CDR1 SGHAT, CDR2 FQNNGV. This CDR3 is built from 15 residues. J was trimmed by 4 bases and V by 5 bases; bases with no gene match: 6. CDR3 region: CASSIRDRGQYEQYF. The CDR3 nucleotides read TGTGCCAGCAGCATCCGGGACAGGGGGCAATACGAGCAGTACTTC.

CDR3 in amino acids: CASRGLAGGQLLYEQYF. The DNA for the CDR3 is TGTGCCAGCAGGGGACTAGCGGGGGGCCAATTACTCTACGAGCAGTACTTC. The rearrangement joins TRBV13 to TRBJ2-7; TRBD2 agrees at 15 bases. The CDR3 loop spans 17 amino acids. The junction had 9 bases not matched to a gene; V was cut back by 6 bases and J by 3 bases. Germline-derived CDR1 and CDR2 are PRHDT and FYEKMQ (reference sequence). Using reference TRBV13 and TRBJ2-7 for the parts outside the CDR3, the full variable domain is AAGVIQSPRHLIKEKRETATLKCYPIPRHDTVYWYQQGPGQDPQFLISFYEKMQSDKGSIPDRFSAQQFSDYHSELNMSSLELGDSALYFCASRGLAGGQLLYEQYFGPGTRLTVT.

CDR3 DNA: TGTGCCAGCAGTTACTTCGGACATAATGGCTACACCTTC. Its translation: CASSYFGHNGYTF. The chain links TRBV6-5 to TRBJ1-2, with a possible D match to TRBD1 (5 bases). Germline-derived CDR1 and CDR2 are MNHEY and SVGAGI. V gave up 1 base and J gave up 6 bases, with 9 bases separating them. CDR3 length equals 13 residues.